The rows below give T cell receptor beta chains drawn from one sample of a study of cytomegalovirus exposure and HLA in healthy donors. Measured with immunoSEQ multiplex PCR; TCRdb has only the in-frame clones, and not every one. Of fewer than 130,000 clones detected, around 80% appear once; the ten largest clones hold 10% to 15%. Material for sequencing was PBMCs. These receptors were collected from a man aged 30 to 39 in good health and CMV-seropositive. Each CDR3 is given with its conserved first and last residue. Fields, in order: clone size, D gene, V gene, J gene, CDR3 protein, CDR3 DNA. The D gene is left open where the match is weak. Clone size is not always given. Where it is, it says once, few, many or a class for expanded clones.

abundance: NA; d_gene: NA; v_gene: TRBV19; j_gene: TRBJ1-6; CDR3aa: CASSEGDNISPLHF; CDR3nt: TGTGCCAGTAGTGAAGGGGATAATATTTCACCCCTCCACTTT
abundance: NA; d_gene: NA; v_gene: TRBV2; j_gene: TRBJ1-2; CDR3aa: CASSKNTRDYGYTF; CDR3nt: TGTGCCAGCAGCAAGAACACGAGGGACTATGGCTACACCTTC
abundance: NA; d_gene: NA; v_gene: TRBV5-1; j_gene: TRBJ2-6; CDR3aa: CASSMPGSGANVLTF; CDR3nt: TGCGCCAGCAGTATGCCGGGGTCTGGGGCCAACGTCCTGACTTTC
abundance: NA; d_gene: NA; v_gene: TRBV5-1; j_gene: TRBJ2-7; CDR3aa: CASSRTGLGDYEQYF; CDR3nt: TGCGCCAGCAGCCGAACAGGGCTGGGGGACTACGAGCAGTACTTC
abundance: NA; d_gene: TRBD1; v_gene: TRBV19; j_gene: TRBJ1-5; CDR3aa: CASSRTGGAQPQHF; CDR3nt: TGTGCCAGTAGTCGGACAGGGGGGGCTCAGCCCCAGCATTTT
abundance: few; d_gene: NA; v_gene: TRBV2; j_gene: TRBJ1-1; CDR3aa: CASSETLLNTEAFF; CDR3nt: TGTGCCAGCAGTGAGACACTGTTAAACACTGAAGCTTTCTTT
abundance: NA; d_gene: TRBD1; v_gene: TRBV7-3; j_gene: TRBJ1-1; CDR3aa: CASSLLGTGNTEAFF; CDR3nt: TGTGCCAGCAGCTTACTAGGGACAGGGAACACTGAAGCTTTCTTT
abundance: NA; d_gene: NA; v_gene: TRBV9; j_gene: TRBJ2-3; CDR3aa: CASSVGVGATDTQYF; CDR3nt: TGTGCCAGCAGCGTAGGCGTAGGGGCCACAGATACGCAGTATTTT
abundance: NA; d_gene: TRBD1; v_gene: TRBV19; j_gene: TRBJ1-5; CDR3aa: CASNRDRSNQPQHF; CDR3nt: TGTGCCAGTAATAGGGACAGGAGCAATCAGCCCCAGCATTTT
abundance: few; d_gene: NA; v_gene: TRBV30; j_gene: TRBJ1-2; CDR3aa: CAWSPPGGYTF; CDR3nt: TGTGCCTGGAGCCCCCCCGGTGGCTACACCTTC
abundance: NA; d_gene: TRBD2; v_gene: TRBV18; j_gene: TRBJ2-3; CDR3aa: CASSPPAGGFTDTQYF; CDR3nt: TGTGCCAGCTCACCACCCGCGGGGGGCTTCACAGATACGCAGTATTTT
abundance: NA; d_gene: NA; v_gene: TRBV30; j_gene: TRBJ2-7; CDR3aa: CAWTKGLIPYEQYF; CDR3nt: TGTGCCTGGACCAAAGGACTGATTCCCTACGAGCAGTACTTC
abundance: NA; d_gene: NA; v_gene: TRBV6-6; j_gene: TRBJ2-7; CDR3aa: CASSYLNSGTYEQYF; CDR3nt: TGTGCCAGCAGTTACCTAAATTCGGGGACCTACGAGCAGTACTTC
abundance: NA; d_gene: NA; v_gene: TRBV30; j_gene: TRBJ2-2; CDR3aa: CASLDAGELFF; CDR3nt: TGTGCCTCTCTAGACGCCGGGGAGCTGTTTTTT
abundance: NA; d_gene: NA; v_gene: TRBV7-2; j_gene: TRBJ1-6; CDR3aa: CASSLGGPRQLYVPLHF; CDR3nt: TGTGCCAGCAGCTTAGGGGGGCCGAGACAGCTTTATGTACCCCTCCACTTT
abundance: NA; d_gene: NA; v_gene: TRBV25-1; j_gene: TRBJ2-3; CDR3aa: CASSEGTSGADTQYF; CDR3nt: TGTGCCAGCAGCGAAGGGACATCAGGGGCAGATACGCAGTATTTT
abundance: NA; d_gene: TRBD2; v_gene: TRBV19; j_gene: TRBJ2-1; CDR3aa: CASSHKRGGSYNEQFF; CDR3nt: TGTGCCAGTAGTCATAAGCGGGGGGGCTCCTACAATGAGCAGTTCTTC
abundance: NA; d_gene: NA; v_gene: TRBV7-8; j_gene: TRBJ2-7; CDR3aa: CASSLDRGSSYEQYF; CDR3nt: TGTGCCAGCAGCTTAGATAGGGGGAGCTCCTACGAGCAGTACTTC
abundance: NA; d_gene: NA; v_gene: TRBV9; j_gene: TRBJ2-7; CDR3aa: CASSVGTGRNEQYF; CDR3nt: TGTGCCAGCAGCGTAGGAACAGGACGAAACGAGCAGTACTTC
abundance: once; d_gene: NA; v_gene: TRBV5-3; j_gene: TRBJ1-5; CDR3aa: CARSSVGIQPQHF; CDR3nt: TGTGCCAGAAGCTCCGTCGGTATTCAGCCCCAGCATTTT
abundance: NA; d_gene: TRBD1; v_gene: TRBV29-1; j_gene: TRBJ2-7; CDR3aa: CSVEAPRGISYEQYF; CDR3nt: TGCAGCGTTGAAGCCCCCAGGGGGATAAGCTACGAGCAGTACTTC
abundance: once; d_gene: NA; v_gene: TRBV10-3; j_gene: TRBJ2-7; CDR3aa: CAISDKQPPNEQYF; CDR3nt: TGTGCCATCAGTGATAAGCAACCCCCGAACGAGCAGTACTTC
abundance: NA; d_gene: TRBD2; v_gene: TRBV4-3; j_gene: TRBJ2-3; CDR3aa: CASSQSIGGATDTQYF; CDR3nt: TGCGCCAGCAGCCAATCCATCGGGGGGGCCACAGATACGCAGTATTTT
abundance: NA; d_gene: NA; v_gene: TRBV7-9; j_gene: TRBJ1-1; CDR3aa: CASSSDRGGGNTEAFF; CDR3nt: TGTGCCAGCAGCTCAGACCGTGGGGGAGGGAACACTGAAGCTTTCTTT
abundance: NA; d_gene: TRBD2; v_gene: TRBV6-4; j_gene: TRBJ2-2; CDR3aa: CASSVLAASGELFF; CDR3nt: TGTGCCAGCAGTGTCCTAGCGGCCTCCGGGGAGCTGTTTTTT
abundance: NA; d_gene: NA; v_gene: TRBV19; j_gene: TRBJ2-7; CDR3aa: CASSMRGTKAYYEQYF; CDR3nt: TGTGCCAGTAGTATGAGGGGGACCAAAGCCTACTACGAGCAGTACTTC
abundance: few; d_gene: NA; v_gene: TRBV6-5; j_gene: TRBJ1-1; CDR3aa: CASSYGMNTEAFF; CDR3nt: TGTGCCAGCAGTTACGGCATGAACACTGAAGCTTTCTTT
abundance: NA; d_gene: NA; v_gene: TRBV28; j_gene: TRBJ1-6; CDR3aa: CASKGTWGNHSPLHF; CDR3nt: TGTGCCAGCAAGGGGACTTGGGGAAACCATTCACCCCTCCACTTT
abundance: NA; d_gene: NA; v_gene: TRBV28; j_gene: TRBJ2-7; CDR3aa: CASSLWGGQYEQYF; CDR3nt: TGTGCCAGCAGTTTATGGGGGGGTCAGTACGAGCAGTACTTC
abundance: once; d_gene: NA; v_gene: TRBV7-2; j_gene: TRBJ2-4; CDR3aa: CASSQGLRIQYF; CDR3nt: TGTGCCAGCAGCCAGGGACTTCGGATTCAGTACTTC
abundance: NA; d_gene: NA; v_gene: TRBV18; j_gene: TRBJ2-5; CDR3aa: CASSPRAPETQYF; CDR3nt: TGTGCCAGCTCCCCCCGAGCGCCGGAGACCCAGTACTTC